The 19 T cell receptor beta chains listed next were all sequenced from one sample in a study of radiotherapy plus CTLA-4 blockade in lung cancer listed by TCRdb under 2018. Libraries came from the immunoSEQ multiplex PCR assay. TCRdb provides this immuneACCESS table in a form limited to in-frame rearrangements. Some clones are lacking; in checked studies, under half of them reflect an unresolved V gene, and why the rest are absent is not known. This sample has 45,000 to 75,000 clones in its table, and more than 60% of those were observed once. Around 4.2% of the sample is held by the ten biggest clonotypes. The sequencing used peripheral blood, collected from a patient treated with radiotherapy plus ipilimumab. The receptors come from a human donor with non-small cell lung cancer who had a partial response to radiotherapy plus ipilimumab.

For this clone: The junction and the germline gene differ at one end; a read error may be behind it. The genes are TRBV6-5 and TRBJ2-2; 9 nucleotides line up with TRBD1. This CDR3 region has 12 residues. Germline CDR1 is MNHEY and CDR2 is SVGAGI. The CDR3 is CASTTRQGVLFF. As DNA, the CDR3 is TGTGCCAGCACCACACGACAGGGGGTGCTGTTTTTT.

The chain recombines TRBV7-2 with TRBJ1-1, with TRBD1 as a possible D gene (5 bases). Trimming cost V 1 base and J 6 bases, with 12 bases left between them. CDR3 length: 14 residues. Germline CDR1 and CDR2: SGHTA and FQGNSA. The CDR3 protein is CASSLGPGGAEAFF. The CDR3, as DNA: TGTGCCAGCAGCTTAGGGCCGGGGGGAGCTGAAGCTTTCTTT.

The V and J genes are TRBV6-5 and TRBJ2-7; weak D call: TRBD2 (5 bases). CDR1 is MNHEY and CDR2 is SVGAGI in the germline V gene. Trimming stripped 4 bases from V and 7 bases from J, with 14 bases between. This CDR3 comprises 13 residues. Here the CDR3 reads CASSSPTRGEQYF. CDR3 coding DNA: TGTGCCAGCAGTTCCCCGACCCGGGGTGAGCAGTACTTC.

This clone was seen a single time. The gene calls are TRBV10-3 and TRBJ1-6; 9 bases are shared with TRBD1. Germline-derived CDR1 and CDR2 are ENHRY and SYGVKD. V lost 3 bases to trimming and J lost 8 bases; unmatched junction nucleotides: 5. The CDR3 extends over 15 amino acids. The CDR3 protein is CAISEGTGKYSPLHF. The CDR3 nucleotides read TGTGCCATCAGTGAAGGGACAGGGAAGTATTCACCCCTCCACTTT.

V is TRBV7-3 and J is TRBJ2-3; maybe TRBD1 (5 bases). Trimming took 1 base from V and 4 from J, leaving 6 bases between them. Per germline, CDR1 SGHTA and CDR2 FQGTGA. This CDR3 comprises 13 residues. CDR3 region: CASSLSRADTQYF. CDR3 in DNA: TGTGCCAGCAGCTTAAGCAGGGCAGATACGCAGTATTTT. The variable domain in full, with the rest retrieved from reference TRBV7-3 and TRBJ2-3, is GAGVSQTPSNKVTEKGKYVELRCDPISGHTALYWYRQSLGQGPEFLIYFQGTGAADDSGLPNDRFFAVRPEGSVSTLKIQRTERGDSAVYLCASSLSRADTQYFGPGTRLTVL.

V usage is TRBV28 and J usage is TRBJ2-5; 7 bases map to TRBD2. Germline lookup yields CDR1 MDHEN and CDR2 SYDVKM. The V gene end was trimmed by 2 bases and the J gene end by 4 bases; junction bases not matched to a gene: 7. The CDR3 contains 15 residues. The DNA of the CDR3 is TGTGCCAGCAGTTTAAATCGGGGCGGGAGAGAGACCCAGTACTTC. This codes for CASSLNRGGRETQYF.

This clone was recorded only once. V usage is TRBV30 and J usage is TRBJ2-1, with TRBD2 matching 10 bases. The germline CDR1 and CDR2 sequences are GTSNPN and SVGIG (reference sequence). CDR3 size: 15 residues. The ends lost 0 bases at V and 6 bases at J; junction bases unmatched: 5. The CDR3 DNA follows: TGTGCCTGGAGTGTACTTAGCGGGGGGATCAATGAGCAGTTCTTC. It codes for CAWSVLSGGINEQFF.

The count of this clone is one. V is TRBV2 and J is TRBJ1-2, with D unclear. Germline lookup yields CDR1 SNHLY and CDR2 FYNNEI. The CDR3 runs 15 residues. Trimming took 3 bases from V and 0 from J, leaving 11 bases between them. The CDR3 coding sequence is TGTGCCAGCAGTGAGTCGGCAGGCACTAACTATGGCTACACCTTC. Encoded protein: CASSESAGTNYGYTF.

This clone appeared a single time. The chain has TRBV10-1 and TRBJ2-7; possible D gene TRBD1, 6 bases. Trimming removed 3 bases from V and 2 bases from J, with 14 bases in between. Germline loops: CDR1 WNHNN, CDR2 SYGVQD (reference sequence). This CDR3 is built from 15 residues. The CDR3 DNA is TGCGCCAGCAGTGATGGACAGCCGCCGGCCTACGAGCAGTACTTC. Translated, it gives CASSDGQPPAYEQYF.

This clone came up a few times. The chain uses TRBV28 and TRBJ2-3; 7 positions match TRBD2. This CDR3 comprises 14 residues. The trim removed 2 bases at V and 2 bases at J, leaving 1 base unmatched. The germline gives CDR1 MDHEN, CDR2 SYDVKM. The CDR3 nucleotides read TGTGCCAGCAGTTTAGCGGGGGACACAGATACGCAGTATTTT. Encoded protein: CASSLAGDTDTQYF.

The CDR3 bases are TGTGCCAGCAGCACCCAACAGGGGACCTACGAGCAGTACTTC. As protein: CASSTQQGTYEQYF. The gene calls are TRBV5-8 and TRBJ2-7; 7 bases align to TRBD1. The CDR3 contains 14 residues. Germline lookup yields CDR1 SGHTS and CDR2 YDEGEE. The V and J ends lost 4 bases and 2 bases, in that order; junction bases with no gene match: 6.

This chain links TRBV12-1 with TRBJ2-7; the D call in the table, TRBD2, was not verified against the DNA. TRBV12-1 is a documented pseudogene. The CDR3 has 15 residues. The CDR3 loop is CASSLGRPRGAEQYF. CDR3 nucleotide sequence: TGTGCCAGCAGCTTGGGCCGGCCCCGCGGGGCCGAGCAGTACTTC.

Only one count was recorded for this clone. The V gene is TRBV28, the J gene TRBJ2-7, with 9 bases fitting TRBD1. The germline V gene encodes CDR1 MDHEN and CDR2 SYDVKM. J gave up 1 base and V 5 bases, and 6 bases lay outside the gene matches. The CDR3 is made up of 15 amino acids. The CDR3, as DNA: TGTGCCAGCAGTCCCTCCGGGACAGGGTCCTACGAGCAGTACTTC. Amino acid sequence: CASSPSGTGSYEQYF. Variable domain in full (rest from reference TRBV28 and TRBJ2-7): DVKVTQSSRYLVKRTGEKVFLECVQDMDHENMFWYRQDPGLGLRLIYFSYDVKMKEKGDIPEGYSVSREKKERFSLILESASTNQTSMYLCASSPSGTGSYEQYFGPGTRLTVT.

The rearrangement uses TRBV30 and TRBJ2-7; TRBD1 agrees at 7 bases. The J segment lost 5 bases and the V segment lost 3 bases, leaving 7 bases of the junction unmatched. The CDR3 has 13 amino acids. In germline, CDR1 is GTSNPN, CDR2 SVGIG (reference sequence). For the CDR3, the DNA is TGTGCCTGGAGCAACAGGGGCGGGCACGAGCAGTACTTC. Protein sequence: CAWSNRGGHEQYF. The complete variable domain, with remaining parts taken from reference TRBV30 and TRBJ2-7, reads SQTIHQWPATLVQPVGSPLSLECTVEGTSNPNLYWYRQAAGRGLQLLFYSVGIGQISSEVPQNLSASRPQDRQFILSSKKLLLSDSGFYLCAWSNRGGHEQYFGPGTRLTVT.

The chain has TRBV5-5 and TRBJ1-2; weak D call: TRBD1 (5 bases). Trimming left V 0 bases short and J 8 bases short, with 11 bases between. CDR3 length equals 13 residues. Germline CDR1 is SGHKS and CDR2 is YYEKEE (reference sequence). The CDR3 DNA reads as TGTGCCAGCAGCTTGGGAACTGCAGGGGGCTACACCTTC. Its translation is CASSLGTAGGYTF.

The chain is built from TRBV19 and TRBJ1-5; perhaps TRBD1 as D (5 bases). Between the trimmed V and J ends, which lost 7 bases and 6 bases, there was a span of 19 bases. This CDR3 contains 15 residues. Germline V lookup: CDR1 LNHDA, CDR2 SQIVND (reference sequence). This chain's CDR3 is CASTQIGSRAQPQHF. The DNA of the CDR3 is TGTGCCAGTACCCAAATTGGTTCCAGGGCTCAGCCCCAGCATTTT. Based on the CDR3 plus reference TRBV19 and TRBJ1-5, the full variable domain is DGGITQSPKYLFRKEGQNVTLSCEQNLNHDAMYWYRQDPGQGLRLIYYSQIVNDFQKGDIAEGYSVSREKKESFPLTVTSAQKNPTAFYLCASTQIGSRAQPQHFGDGTRLSIL.

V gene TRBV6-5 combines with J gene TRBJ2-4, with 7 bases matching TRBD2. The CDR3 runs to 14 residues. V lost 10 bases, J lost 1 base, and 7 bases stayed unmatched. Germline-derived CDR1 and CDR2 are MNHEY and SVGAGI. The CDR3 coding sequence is TGTGCCACTTGGGGGGGAAATGCCAAAAACATTCAGTACTTC. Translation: CATWGGNAKNIQYF.

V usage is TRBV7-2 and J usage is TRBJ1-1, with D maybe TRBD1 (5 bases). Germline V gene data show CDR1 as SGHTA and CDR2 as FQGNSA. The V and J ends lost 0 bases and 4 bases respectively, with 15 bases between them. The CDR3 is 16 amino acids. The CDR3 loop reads CASSLAPKGRATEAFF. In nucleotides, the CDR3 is TGTGCCAGCAGCTTAGCACCTAAGGGGCGCGCCACTGAAGCTTTCTTT.

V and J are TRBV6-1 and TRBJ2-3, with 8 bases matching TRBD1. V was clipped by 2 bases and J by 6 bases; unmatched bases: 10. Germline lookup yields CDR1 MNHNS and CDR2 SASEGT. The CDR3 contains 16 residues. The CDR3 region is CASSEWDRTVSDTQYF. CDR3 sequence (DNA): TGTGCCAGCAGTGAATGGGACAGGACAGTCTCCGATACGCAGTATTTT.